This T cell receptor beta chain originates from a study of T cells after yellow fever vaccination. Study-level points and caveats: Compared with primary, the secondary response was weaker and peaked at day 5, not 15.

This clonotype was recorded at least ten times. Its antigen is still unknown. MiXCR was run by TCRdb on the 5' RACE reads, yielding one entry per CDR3 protein. Of approximately 300,000 distinct CDR3 sequences in the sample, 6.5% to 8.5% were seen once. Germline V gives CDR1 SGHTA, CDR2 FQGNSA. The CDR3 has 13 residues. V shed 3 bases, J shed 5 bases, and the junction held 3 bases outside the gene matches. The V call is TRBV7-2, the J call TRBJ2-7; TRBD1 matches at 8 bases. The sequences come from PBMCs, collected around 45 days after the first yellow fever vaccination. The source is a man younger than 30 who received the YFV17D yellow fever vaccine. CDR3 nucleotides: TGTGCCAGCAGCTTTCAGGGGGCGGACGAGCAGTACTTC. It specifies CASSFQGADEQYF.